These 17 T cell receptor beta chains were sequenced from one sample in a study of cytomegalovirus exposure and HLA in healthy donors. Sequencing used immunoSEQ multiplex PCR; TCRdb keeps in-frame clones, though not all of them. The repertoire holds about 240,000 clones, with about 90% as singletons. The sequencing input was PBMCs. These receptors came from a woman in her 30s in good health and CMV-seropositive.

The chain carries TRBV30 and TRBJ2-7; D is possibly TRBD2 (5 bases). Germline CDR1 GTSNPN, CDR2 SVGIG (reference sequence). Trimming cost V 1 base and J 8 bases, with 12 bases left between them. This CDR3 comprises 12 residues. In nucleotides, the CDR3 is TGTGCCTGGAGTGGTACCGGGGTAAAGCAGTACTTC. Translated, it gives CAWSGTGVKQYF.

CDR3 nucleotides: TGTGCCAGCAGCTGGACTAGCGGGAGCGCTTACAATGAGCAGTTCTTC. The encoded protein is CASSWTSGSAYNEQFF. The chain joins TRBV5-4 to TRBJ2-1; 13 bases map to TRBD2. The CDR3 has 16 amino acids. V was pared by 3 bases and J by 4 bases, with 4 bases of the junction left unmatched. CDR1 and CDR2 from the germline V gene are SGHNT and YYREEE (reference sequence).

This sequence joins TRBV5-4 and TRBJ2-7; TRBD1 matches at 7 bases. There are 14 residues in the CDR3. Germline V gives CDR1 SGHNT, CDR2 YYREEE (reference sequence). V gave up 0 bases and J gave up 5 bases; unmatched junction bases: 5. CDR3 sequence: CASSLVSGGHEQYF. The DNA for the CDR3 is TGTGCCAGCAGCTTGGTTTCAGGGGGTCACGAGCAGTACTTC.

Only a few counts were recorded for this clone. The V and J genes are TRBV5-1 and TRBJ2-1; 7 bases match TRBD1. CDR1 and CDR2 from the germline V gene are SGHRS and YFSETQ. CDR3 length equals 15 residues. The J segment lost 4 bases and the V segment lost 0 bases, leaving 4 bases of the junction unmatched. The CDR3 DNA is TGCGCCAGCAGCTTGGCCGGGACAGATTACAATGAGCAGTTCTTC. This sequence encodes CASSLAGTDYNEQFF.

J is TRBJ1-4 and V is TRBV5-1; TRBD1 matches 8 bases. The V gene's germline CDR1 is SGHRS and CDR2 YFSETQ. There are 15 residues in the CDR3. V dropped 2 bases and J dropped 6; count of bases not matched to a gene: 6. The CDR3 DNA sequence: TGCGCCAGCAGCTTTTCCGGACAGGGCGATGAAAAACTGTTTTTT. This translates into CASSFSGQGDEKLFF.

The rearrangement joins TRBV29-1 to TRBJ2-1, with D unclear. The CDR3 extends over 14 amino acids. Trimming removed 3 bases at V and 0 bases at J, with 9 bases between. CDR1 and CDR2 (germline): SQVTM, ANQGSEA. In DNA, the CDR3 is TGCAGCGTTGAGAGAAGACTCTCCTACAATGAGCAGTTCTTC. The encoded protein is CSVERRLSYNEQFF.

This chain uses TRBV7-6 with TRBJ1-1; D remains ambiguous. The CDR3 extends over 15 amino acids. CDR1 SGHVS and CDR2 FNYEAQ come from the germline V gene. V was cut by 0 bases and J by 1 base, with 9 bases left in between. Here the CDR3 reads CASSLAAGWNTEAFF. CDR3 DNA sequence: TGTGCCAGCAGCTTAGCAGCAGGATGGAACACTGAAGCTTTCTTT.

The CDR3 sequence: CASSELTSESYEQYF. DNA for the CDR3: TGTGCCAGCAGCGAGCTGACTAGCGAGTCCTACGAGCAGTACTTC. V gene TRBV6-5 combines with J gene TRBJ2-7; 8 bases are shared with TRBD2. The V gene's germline CDR1 is MNHEY and CDR2 SVGAGI. CDR3 length: 15 residues. The junction had 8 bases not matched to a gene; V was cut back by 6 bases and J by 1 base.

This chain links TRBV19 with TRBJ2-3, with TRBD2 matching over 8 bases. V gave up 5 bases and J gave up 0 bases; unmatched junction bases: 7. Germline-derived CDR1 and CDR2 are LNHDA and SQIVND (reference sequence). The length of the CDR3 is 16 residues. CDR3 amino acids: CASSLASSGSTDTQYF. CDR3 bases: TGTGCCAGTAGTCTCGCCTCTAGCGGGAGCACAGATACGCAGTATTTT.

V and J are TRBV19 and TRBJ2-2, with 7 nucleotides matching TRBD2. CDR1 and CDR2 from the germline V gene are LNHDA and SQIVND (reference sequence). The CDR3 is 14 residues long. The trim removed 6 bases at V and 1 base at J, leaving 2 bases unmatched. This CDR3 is CASRTSRNTGELFF. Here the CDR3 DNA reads TGTGCCAGTAGGACTAGCAGGAACACCGGGGAGCTGTTTTTT.

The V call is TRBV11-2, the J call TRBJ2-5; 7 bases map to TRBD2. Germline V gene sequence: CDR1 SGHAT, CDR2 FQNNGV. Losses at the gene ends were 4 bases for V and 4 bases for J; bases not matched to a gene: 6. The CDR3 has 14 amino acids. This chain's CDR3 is CASSWGSGRETQYF. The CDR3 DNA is TGTGCCAGCAGCTGGGGTAGCGGGCGAGAGACCCAGTACTTC.

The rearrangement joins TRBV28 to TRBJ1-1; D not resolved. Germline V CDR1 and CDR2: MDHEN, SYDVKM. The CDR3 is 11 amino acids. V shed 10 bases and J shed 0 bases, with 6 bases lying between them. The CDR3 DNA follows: TGTGCCACGGTGATGAACACTGAAGCTTTCTTT. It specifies CATVMNTEAFF.

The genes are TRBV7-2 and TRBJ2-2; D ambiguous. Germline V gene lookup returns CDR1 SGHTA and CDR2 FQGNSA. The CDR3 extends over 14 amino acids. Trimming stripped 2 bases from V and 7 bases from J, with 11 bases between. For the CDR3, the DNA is TGTGCCAGCAGCTTACATTTGCTAGGCGGGGAGCTGTTTTTT. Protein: CASSLHLLGGELFF.

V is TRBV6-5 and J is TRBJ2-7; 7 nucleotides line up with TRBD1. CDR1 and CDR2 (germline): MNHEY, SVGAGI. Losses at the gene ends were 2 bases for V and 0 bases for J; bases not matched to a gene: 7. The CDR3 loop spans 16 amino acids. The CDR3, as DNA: TGTGCCAGCAGTTACGGCCCCGGGACAGCCTCCTACGAGCAGTACTTC. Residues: CASSYGPGTASYEQYF.

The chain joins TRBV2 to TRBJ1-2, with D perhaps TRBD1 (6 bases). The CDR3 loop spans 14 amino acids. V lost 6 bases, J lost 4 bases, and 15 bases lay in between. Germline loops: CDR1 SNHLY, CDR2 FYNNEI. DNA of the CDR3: TGTGCCAGCAGCGAACAGGGCTGGCGCTATGGCTACACCTTC. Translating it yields CASSEQGWRYGYTF.

The CDR3 loop reads CASSELQNSNQPQHF. The CDR3 coding sequence is TGTGCCAGCAGTGAACTTCAGAATAGCAATCAGCCCCAGCATTTT. The rearrangement joins TRBV6-1 to TRBJ1-5; no clear D gene. The V gene's germline CDR1 is MNHNS and CDR2 SASEGT. The CDR3 contains 15 residues. V shed 2 bases and J shed 0 bases, with 8 bases lying between them.

The CDR3 nucleotides read TGCGCCAGCAGAAGGCAGGGGAACACCGGGGAGCTGTTTTTT. Its protein product is CASRRQGNTGELFF. V is TRBV5-1 and J is TRBJ2-2; possibly TRBD1 for D (5 bases). The CDR3 loop spans 14 amino acids. V was shortened by 5 bases and J by 1 base, with 9 bases between the two germline ends. From germline, CDR1 is SGHRS and CDR2 YFSETQ.